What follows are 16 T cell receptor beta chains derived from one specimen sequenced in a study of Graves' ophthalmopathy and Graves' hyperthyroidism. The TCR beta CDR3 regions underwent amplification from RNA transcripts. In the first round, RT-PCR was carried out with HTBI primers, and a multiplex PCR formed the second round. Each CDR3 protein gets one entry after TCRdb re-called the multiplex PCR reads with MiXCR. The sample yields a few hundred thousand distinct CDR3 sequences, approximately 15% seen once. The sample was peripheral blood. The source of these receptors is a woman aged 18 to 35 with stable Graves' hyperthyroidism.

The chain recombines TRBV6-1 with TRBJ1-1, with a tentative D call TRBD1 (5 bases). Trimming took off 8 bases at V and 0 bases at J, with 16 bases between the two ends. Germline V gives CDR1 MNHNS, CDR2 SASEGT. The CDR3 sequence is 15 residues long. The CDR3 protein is CASGRAGIMNTEAFF. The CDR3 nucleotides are TGTGCCAGCGGGAGGGCAGGGATAATGAACACTGAAGCTTTCTTT.

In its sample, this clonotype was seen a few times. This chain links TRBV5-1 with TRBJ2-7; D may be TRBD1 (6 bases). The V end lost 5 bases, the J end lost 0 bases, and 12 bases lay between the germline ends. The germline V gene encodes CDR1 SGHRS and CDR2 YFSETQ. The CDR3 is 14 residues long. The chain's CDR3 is CASSRQESSYEQYF. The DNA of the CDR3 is TGCGCCAGCAGTCGACAGGAGAGCTCCTACGAGCAGTACTTC.

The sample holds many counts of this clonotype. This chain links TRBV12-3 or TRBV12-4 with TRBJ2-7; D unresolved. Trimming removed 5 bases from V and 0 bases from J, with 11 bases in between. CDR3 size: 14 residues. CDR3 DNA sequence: TGTGCCAGCAGTACGGACCCGAGCTCCTACGAGCAGTACTTC. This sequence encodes CASSTDPSSYEQYF.

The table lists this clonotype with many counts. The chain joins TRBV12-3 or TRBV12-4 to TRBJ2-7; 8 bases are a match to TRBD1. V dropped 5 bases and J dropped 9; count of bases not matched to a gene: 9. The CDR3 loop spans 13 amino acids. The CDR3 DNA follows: TGTGCCAGCAGTGCGAATACAGGGGGAGGGCAGTACTTC. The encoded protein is CASSANTGGGQYF.

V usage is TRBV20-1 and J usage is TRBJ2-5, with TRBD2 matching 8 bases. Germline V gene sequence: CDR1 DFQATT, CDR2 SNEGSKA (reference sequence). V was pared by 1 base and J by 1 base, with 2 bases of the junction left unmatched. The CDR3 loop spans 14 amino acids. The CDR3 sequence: CSARVAGLQETQYF. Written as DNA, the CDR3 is TGCAGTGCTAGAGTAGCGGGGCTCCAAGAGACCCAGTACTTC.

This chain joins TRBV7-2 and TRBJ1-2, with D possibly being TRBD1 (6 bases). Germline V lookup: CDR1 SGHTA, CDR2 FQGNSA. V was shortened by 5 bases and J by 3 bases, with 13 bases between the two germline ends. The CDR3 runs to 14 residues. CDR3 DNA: TGTGCCAGCAGCCCTGATGGGGGCGACTATGGCTACACCTTC. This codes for CASSPDGGDYGYTF. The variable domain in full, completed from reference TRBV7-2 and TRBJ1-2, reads GAGVSQSPSNKVTEKGKDVELRCDPISGHTALYWYRQSLGQGLEFLIYFQGNSAPDKSGLPSDRFSAERTGGSVSTLTIQRTQQEDSAVYLCASSPDGGDYGYTFGSGTRLTVV.

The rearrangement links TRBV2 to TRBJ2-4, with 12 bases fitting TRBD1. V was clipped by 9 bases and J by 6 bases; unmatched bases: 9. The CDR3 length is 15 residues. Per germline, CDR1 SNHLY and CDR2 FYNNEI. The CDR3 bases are TGTGCCAGTAACCGGGACAGGGGGCCGGGAAACATTCAGTACTTC. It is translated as CASNRDRGPGNIQYF.

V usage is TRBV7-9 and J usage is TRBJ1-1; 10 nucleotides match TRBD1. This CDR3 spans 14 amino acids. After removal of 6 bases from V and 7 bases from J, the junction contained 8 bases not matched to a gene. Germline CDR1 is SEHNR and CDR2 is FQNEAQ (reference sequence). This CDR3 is CASRPGQGVNEAFF. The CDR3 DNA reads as TGTGCCAGCAGACCAGGACAGGGGGTCAATGAAGCTTTCTTT.

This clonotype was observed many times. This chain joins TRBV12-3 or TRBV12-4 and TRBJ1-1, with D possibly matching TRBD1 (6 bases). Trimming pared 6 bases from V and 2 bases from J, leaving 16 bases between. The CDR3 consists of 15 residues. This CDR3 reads CASRFVGAINTEAFF. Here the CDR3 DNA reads TGTGCCAGCAGATTTGTGGGGGCGATCAACACTGAAGCTTTCTTT.

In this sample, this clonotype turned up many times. CDR3 DNA sequence: TGTGCCAGCAGTGACCTAAGGACAGGGGCCAATCAGCCCCAGCATTTT. Its protein product is CASSDLRTGANQPQHF. The chain carries TRBV6-2 or TRBV6-3 and TRBJ1-5, with TRBD1 matching 9 bases. Losses at the gene ends were 5 bases for V and 3 bases for J; bases not matched to a gene: 8. This CDR3 contains 16 residues. CDR1 and CDR2 (germline): MNHEY, SVGEGT.

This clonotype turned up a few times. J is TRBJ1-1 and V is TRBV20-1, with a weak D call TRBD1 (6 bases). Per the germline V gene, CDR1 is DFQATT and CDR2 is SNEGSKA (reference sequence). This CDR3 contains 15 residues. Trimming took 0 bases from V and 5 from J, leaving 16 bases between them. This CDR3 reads CSARDSRRGITEAFF. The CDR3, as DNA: TGCAGTGCTAGAGATAGTCGCAGGGGAATTACTGAAGCTTTCTTT.

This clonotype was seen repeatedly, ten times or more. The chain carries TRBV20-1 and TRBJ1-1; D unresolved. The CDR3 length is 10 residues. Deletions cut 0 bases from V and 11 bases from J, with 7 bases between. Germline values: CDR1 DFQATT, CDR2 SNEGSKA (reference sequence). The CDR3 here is CSARDTKAFF. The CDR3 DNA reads TGCAGTGCTAGAGATACGAAGGCTTTCTTT.

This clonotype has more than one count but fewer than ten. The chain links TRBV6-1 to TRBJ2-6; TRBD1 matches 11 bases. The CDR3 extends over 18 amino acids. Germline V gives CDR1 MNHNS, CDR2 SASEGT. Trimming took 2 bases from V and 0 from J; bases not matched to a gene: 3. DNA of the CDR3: TGTGCCAGCAGTGAATCGGGACAGGGGGACTCTGGGGCCAACGTCCTGACTTTC. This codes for CASSESGQGDSGANVLTF.

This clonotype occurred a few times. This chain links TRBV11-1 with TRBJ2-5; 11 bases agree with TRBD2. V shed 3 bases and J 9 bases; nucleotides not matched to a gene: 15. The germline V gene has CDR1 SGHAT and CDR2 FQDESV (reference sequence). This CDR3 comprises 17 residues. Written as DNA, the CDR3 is TGTGCCAGCAGCTTTTCCCTACTAGCGGGGGCCGGTGTGGCCCAGTACTTC. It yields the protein CASSFSLLAGAGVAQYF.

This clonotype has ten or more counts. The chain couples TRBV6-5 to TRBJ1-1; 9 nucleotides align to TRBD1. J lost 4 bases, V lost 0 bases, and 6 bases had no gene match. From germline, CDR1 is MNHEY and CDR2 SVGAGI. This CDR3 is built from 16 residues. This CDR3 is CASSYSVGTGSTEAFF. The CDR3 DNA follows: TGTGCCAGCAGTTACTCGGTCGGGACAGGGTCCACTGAAGCTTTCTTT.

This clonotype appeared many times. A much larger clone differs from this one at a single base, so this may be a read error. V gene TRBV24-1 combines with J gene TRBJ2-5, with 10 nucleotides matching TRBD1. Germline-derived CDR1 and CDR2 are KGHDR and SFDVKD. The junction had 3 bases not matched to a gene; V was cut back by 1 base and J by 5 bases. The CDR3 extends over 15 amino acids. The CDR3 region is CATSDFDRGHETQYF. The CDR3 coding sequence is TGTGCCACCAGTGATTTCGACAGGGGGCATGAGACCCAGTACTTC.